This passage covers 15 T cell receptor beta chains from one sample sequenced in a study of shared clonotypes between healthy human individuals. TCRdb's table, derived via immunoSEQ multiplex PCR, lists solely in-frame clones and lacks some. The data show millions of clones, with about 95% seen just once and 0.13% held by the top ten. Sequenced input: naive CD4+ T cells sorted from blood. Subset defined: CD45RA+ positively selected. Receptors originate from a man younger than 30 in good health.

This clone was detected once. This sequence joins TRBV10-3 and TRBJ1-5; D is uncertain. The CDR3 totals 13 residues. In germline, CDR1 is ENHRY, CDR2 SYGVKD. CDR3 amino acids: CVMLGREGQPQHF. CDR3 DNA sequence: TGTGTCATGCTGGGGAGGGAAGGCCAGCCCCAGCATTTT.

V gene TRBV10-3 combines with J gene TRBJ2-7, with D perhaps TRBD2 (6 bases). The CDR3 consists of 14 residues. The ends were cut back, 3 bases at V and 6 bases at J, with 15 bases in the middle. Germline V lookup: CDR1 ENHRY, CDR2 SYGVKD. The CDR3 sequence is CAISDRGFGGEQYF. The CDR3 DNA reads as TGTGCCATCAGTGATCGGGGATTCGGGGGCGAGCAGTACTTC.

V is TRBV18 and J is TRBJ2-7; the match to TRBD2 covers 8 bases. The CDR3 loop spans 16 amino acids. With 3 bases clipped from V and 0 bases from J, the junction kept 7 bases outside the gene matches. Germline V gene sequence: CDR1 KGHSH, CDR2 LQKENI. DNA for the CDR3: TGTGCCAGCTCACCCCGCCAAGGGACTAGCTCCTACGAGCAGTACTTC. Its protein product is CASSPRQGTSSYEQYF.

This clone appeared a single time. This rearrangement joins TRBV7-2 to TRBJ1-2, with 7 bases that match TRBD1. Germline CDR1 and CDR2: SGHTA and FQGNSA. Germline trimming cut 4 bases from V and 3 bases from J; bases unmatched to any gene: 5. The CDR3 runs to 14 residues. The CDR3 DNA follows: TGTGCCAGCAGCTCCGACAGGGTAGACTATGGCTACACCTTC. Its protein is CASSSDRVDYGYTF. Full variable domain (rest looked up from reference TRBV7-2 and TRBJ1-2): GAGVSQSPSNKVTEKGKDVELRCDPISGHTALYWYRQSLGQGLEFLIYFQGNSAPDKSGLPSDRFSAERTGGSVSTLTIQRTQQEDSAVYLCASSSDRVDYGYTFGSGTRLTVV.

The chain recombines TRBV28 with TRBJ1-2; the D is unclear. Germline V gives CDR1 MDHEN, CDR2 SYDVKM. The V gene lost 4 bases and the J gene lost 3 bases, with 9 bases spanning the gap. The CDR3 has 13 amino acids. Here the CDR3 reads CASSSVGYYGYTF. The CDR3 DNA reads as TGTGCCAGCAGTTCCGTGGGGTACTATGGCTACACCTTC.

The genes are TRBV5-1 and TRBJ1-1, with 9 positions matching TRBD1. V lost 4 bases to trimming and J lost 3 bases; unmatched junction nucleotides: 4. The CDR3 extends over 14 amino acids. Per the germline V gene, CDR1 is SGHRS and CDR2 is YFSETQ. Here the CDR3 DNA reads TGCGCCAGCAGCATACAGGGGGCCGACACTGAAGCTTTCTTT. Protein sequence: CASSIQGADTEAFF.

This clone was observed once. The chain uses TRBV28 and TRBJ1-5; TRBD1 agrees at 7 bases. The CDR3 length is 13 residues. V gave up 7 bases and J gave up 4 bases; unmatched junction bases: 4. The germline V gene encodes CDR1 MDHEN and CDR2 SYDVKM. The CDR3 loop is CASTSTGNQPQHF. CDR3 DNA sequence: TGTGCCAGCACCTCGACAGGGAATCAGCCCCAGCATTTT. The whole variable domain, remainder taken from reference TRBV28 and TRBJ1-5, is DVKVTQSSRYLVKRTGEKVFLECVQDMDHENMFWYRQDPGLGLRLIYFSYDVKMKEKGDIPEGYSVSREKKERFSLILESASTNQTSMYLCASTSTGNQPQHFGDGTRLSIL.

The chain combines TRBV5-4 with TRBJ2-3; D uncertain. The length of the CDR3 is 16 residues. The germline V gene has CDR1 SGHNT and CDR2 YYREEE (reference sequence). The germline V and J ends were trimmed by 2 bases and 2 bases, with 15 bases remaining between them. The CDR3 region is CASSLSANSNTDTQYF. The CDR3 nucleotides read TGTGCCAGCAGCTTATCCGCGAACAGTAACACAGATACGCAGTATTTT. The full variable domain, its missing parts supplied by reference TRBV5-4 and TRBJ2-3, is ETGVTQSPTHLIKTRGQQVTLRCSSQSGHNTVSWYQQALGQGPQFIFQYYREEENGRGNFPPRFSGLQFPNYSSELNVNALELDDSALYLCASSLSANSNTDTQYFGPGTRLTVL.

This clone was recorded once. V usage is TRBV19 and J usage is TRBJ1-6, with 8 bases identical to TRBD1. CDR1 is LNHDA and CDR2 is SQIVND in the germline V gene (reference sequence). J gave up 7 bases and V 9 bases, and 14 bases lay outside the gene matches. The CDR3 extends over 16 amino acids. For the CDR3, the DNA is TGTGCCAGCCAAAGCGGTCGGGACAGGAAGAATTCACCCCTCCACTTT. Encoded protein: CASQSGRDRKNSPLHF.

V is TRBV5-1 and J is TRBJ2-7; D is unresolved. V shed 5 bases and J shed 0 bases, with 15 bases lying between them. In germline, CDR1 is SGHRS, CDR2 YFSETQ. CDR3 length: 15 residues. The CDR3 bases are TGCGCCAGCAGGACCGGCAATGAAGCCTCCTACGAGCAGTACTTC. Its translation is CASRTGNEASYEQYF.

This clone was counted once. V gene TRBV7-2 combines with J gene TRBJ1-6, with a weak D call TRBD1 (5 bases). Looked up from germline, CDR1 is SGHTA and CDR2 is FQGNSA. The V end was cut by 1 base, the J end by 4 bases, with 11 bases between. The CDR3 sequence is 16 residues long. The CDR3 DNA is TGTGCCAGCAGCTTAGGGAGGGGAAAATATAATTCACCCCTCCACTTT. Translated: CASSLGRGKYNSPLHF.

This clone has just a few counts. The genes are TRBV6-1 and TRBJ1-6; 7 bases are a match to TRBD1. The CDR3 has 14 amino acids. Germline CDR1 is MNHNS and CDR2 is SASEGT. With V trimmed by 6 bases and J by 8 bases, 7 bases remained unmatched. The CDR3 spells CASSRQGIDSPLHF. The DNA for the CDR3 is TGTGCCAGCAGCAGACAGGGAATCGATTCACCCCTCCACTTT.

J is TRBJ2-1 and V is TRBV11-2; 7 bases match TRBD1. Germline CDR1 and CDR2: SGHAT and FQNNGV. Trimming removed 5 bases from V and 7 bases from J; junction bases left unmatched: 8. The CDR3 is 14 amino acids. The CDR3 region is CASSAWTGLNEQFF. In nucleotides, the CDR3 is TGTGCCAGCAGCGCCTGGACAGGTTTGAATGAGCAGTTCTTC.

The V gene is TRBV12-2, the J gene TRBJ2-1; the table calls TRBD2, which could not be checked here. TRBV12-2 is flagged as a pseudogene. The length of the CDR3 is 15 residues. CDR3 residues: CASRLAGGDYNEQFF. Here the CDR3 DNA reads TGTGCAAGTCGCTTAGCCGGGGGTGACTACAATGAGCAGTTCTTC.

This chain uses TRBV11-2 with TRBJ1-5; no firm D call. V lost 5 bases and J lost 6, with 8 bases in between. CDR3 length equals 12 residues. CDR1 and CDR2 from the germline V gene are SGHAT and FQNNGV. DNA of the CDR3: TGTGCCAGCAGCCCCCCCAGTCAGCCCCAGCATTTT. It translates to CASSPPSQPQHF.